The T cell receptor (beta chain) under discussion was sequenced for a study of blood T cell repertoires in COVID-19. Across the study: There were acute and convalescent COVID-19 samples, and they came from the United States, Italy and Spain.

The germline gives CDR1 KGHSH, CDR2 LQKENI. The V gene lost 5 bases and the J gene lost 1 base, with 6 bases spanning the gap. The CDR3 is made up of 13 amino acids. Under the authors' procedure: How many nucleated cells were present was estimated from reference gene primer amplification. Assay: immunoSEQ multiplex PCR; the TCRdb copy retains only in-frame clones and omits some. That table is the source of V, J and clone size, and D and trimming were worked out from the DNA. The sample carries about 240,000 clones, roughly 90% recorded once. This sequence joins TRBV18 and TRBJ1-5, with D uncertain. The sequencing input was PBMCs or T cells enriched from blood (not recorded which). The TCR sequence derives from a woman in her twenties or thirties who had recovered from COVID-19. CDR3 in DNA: TGTGCCAGCTCAGAGGTGAGCAATCAGCCCCAGCATTTT. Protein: CASSEVSNQPQHF.